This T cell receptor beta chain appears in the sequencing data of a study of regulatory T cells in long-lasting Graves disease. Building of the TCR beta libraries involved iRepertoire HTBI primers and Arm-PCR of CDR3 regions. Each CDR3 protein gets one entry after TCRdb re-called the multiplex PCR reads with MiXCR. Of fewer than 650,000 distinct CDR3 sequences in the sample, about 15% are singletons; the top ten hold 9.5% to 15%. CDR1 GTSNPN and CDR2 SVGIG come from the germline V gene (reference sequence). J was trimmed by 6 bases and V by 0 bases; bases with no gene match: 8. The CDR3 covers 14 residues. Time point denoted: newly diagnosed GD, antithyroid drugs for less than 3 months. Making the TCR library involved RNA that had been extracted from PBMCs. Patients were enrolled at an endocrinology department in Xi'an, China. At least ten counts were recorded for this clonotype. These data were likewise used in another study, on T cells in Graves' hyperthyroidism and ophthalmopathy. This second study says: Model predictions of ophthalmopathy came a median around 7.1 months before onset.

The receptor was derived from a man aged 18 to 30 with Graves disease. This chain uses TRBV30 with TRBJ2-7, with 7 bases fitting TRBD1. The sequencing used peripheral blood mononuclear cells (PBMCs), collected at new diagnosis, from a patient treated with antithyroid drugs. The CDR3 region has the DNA TGTGCCTGGAGTGTACAGGGGTGGACTTCCGAGCAGTACTTC. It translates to CAWSVQGWTSEQYF. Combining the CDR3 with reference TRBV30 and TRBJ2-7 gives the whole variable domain SQTIHQWPATLVQPVGSPLSLECTVEGTSNPNLYWYRQAAGRGLQLLFYSVGIGQISSEVPQNLSASRPQDRQFILSSKKLLLSDSGFYLCAWSVQGWTSEQYFGPGTRLTVT.